One and the same sample provided the 30 T cell receptor beta chains below, sequenced in a study of blood T cell repertoires in COVID-19. TCRdb's table, derived via immunoSEQ multiplex PCR, lists solely in-frame clones and lacks some. The table lists 150,000 to 200,000 clones, 70% to 85% of them singletons. The sequenced sample consisted of peripheral blood. These receptors were taken from an elderly woman with acute or convalescent COVID-19.

The chain has TRBV19 and TRBJ2-2, with TRBD2 identical over 8 bases. The CDR3 has 15 amino acids. The trim removed 8 bases at V and 4 bases at J, leaving 9 bases unmatched. Germline V gene data show CDR1 as LNHDA and CDR2 as SQIVND (reference sequence). CDR3 bases: TGTGCCAGTCGACCTCTAGCGGGTGGCACCGGGGAGCTGTTTTTT. This sequence encodes CASRPLAGGTGELFF.

J is TRBJ2-3 and V is TRBV6-2 or TRBV6-3, with 11 bases identical to TRBD2. V shed 4 bases, J shed 8 bases, and the junction held 8 bases outside the gene matches. The CDR3 extends over 15 amino acids. Germline values: CDR1 MNHEY, CDR2 SVGEGT. In DNA, the CDR3 is TGTGCCAGCAGTTTACTAGCGGGGGTGCTGGGTACGCAGTATTTT. Translation gives CASSLLAGVLGTQYF.

The chain carries TRBV7-2 and TRBJ2-7, with a possible D match to TRBD2 (5 bases). V lost 4 bases and J lost 7, with 20 bases in between. Germline CDR1 reads SGHTA; CDR2 reads FQGNSA. The CDR3 extends over 15 amino acids. The CDR3 region is CASSSSLSNRREQYF. CDR3 coding DNA: TGTGCCAGCAGCTCCTCTTTATCTAACCGGAGGGAGCAGTACTTC.

The chain employs TRBV24-1 and TRBJ2-2; D is unresolved. The length of the CDR3 is 14 residues. V lost 5 bases and J 3 bases, leaving 9 bases between the germline ends. CDR1 and CDR2 from the germline V gene are KGHDR and SFDVKD. This CDR3 is CATSGHSYTGELFF. The CDR3 nucleotides are TGTGCCACCAGTGGCCACTCCTACACCGGGGAGCTGTTTTTT.

This clone was recorded a few times. This rearrangement joins TRBV18 to TRBJ2-7, with 8 positions matching TRBD1. CDR3 length equals 14 residues. Germline CDR1 reads KGHSH; CDR2 reads LQKENI. The ends lost 5 bases at V and 2 bases at J; junction bases unmatched: 5. The CDR3 nucleotides read TGTGCCAGCTCATCACTGGACAGGGCCTACGAGCAGTACTTC. Translation: CASSSLDRAYEQYF. Supplemented by reference TRBV18 and TRBJ2-7, the full variable domain reads NAGVMQNPRHLVRRRGQEARLRCSPMKGHSHVYWYRQLPEEGLKFMVYLQKENIIDESGMPKERFSAEFPKEGPSILRIQQVVRGDSAAYFCASSSLDRAYEQYFGPGTRLTVT.

This clone was picked up one time. This sequence joins TRBV3-1 (or the pseudogene TRBV3-2) and TRBJ2-5; D is possibly TRBD1 (5 bases). The V end was cut by 1 base, the J end by 4 bases, with 13 bases between. The CDR3 loop spans 15 amino acids. Germline CDR1 and CDR2: LGHDT and YNNKEL (reference sequence). The CDR3 protein is CASSQAVGQGETQYF. CDR3 coding DNA: TGTGCCAGCAGCCAAGCGGTTGGTCAGGGAGAGACCCAGTACTTC.

The chain is built from TRBV9 and TRBJ2-7; weak D call: TRBD1 (6 bases). The CDR3 is 15 amino acids. V lost 0 bases to trimming and J lost 2 bases, with 12 bases between them. Germline CDR1 reads SGDLS; CDR2 reads YYNGEE. The CDR3 region is CASSVGGQGAYEQYF. The DNA of the CDR3 is TGTGCCAGCAGCGTAGGGGGGCAGGGAGCCTACGAGCAGTACTTC.

The genes are TRBV10-3 and TRBJ2-7; 7 positions match TRBD1. Germline V gene data show CDR1 as ENHRY and CDR2 as SYGVKD. CDR3 length: 12 residues. With 5 bases clipped from V and 5 bases from J, the junction kept 3 bases outside the gene matches. CDR3: CAISSDRNEQYF. In DNA form, the CDR3 reads TGTGCCATCAGTTCGGACAGGAACGAGCAGTACTTC.

The chain uses TRBV7-3 and TRBJ2-7, with a possible D match to TRBD1 (6 bases). The CDR3 consists of 15 residues. From germline, CDR1 is SGHTA and CDR2 FQGTGA. Trimming pared 2 bases from V and 3 bases from J, leaving 14 bases between. As DNA, the CDR3 is TGTGCCAGCAGCTTAGAAGCCCAGGGGTTCTACGAGCAGTACTTC. Amino acids: CASSLEAQGFYEQYF.

The V and J genes are TRBV19 and TRBJ2-3; D gene uncertain. The CDR3 contains 14 residues. The germline V and J ends were trimmed by 3 bases and 6 bases, with 13 bases remaining between them. Germline V CDR1 and CDR2: LNHDA, SQIVND (reference sequence). Here the CDR3 DNA reads TGTGCCAGTAGTATTGGTGGCAAGTGGGATACGCAGTATTTT. It encodes CASSIGGKWDTQYF.

V gene TRBV29-1 combines with J gene TRBJ2-3, with TRBD1 matching over 8 bases. Germline V CDR1 and CDR2: SQVTM, ANQGSEA. V shed 4 bases, J shed 5 bases, and the junction held 2 bases outside the gene matches. This CDR3 has 12 residues. The CDR3 is CSVGQGIDTQYF. The CDR3 DNA sequence: TGCAGCGTTGGACAGGGGATAGATACGCAGTATTTT.

This clone occurred a few times. The rearrangement uses TRBV7-2 and TRBJ2-5; D gene uncertain. There are 13 residues in the CDR3. Trimming took off 1 base at V and 4 bases at J, with 7 bases between the two ends. Germline lookup yields CDR1 SGHTA and CDR2 FQGNSA. The chain's CDR3 is CASSLGAGETQYF. The DNA for the CDR3 is TGTGCCAGCAGCTTAGGGGCCGGAGAGACCCAGTACTTC.

For the CDR3, the DNA is TGTGCCAGCAGCCCTGGGACAGGGGCAACCTATGGCTACACCTTC. Translation: CASSPGTGATYGYTF. V is TRBV7-6 and J is TRBJ1-2; 10 bases agree with TRBD1. CDR3 length: 15 amino acids. Per the germline V gene, CDR1 is SGHVS and CDR2 is FNYEAQ. Trimming cost V 5 bases and J 4 bases; bases outside gene matches: 7.

The V gene is TRBV2, the J gene TRBJ2-3; no reliable D call. The V end was cut by 3 bases, the J end by 15 bases, with 4 bases between. This CDR3 region has 8 residues. The V gene's germline CDR1 is SNHLY and CDR2 FYNNEI. The CDR3 DNA reads TGTGCCAGCAGTGATATCTATTTT. This gives the protein CASSDIYF.

The chain carries TRBV5-1 and TRBJ1-1; tentative D call: TRBD1 (6 bases). The germline V gene encodes CDR1 SGHRS and CDR2 YFSETQ. The CDR3 extends over 15 amino acids. V was clipped by 5 bases and J by 5 bases, with 19 bases between them. CDR3 residues: CASRGQGIRGTEAFF. In nucleotides, the CDR3 is TGCGCCAGCAGGGGTCAGGGGATAAGGGGTACTGAAGCTTTCTTT.

This chain joins TRBV5-1 and TRBJ2-4, with 8 nucleotides matching TRBD1. V dropped 4 bases and J dropped 6; count of bases not matched to a gene: 3. Germline V gives CDR1 SGHRS, CDR2 YFSETQ. The length of the CDR3 is 13 residues. The CDR3 DNA is TGCGCCAGCAGCCCAGGGGGCGGAAACATTCAGTACTTC. Encoded protein: CASSPGGGNIQYF.

V usage is TRBV12-3 or TRBV12-4 and J usage is TRBJ2-7; D remains ambiguous. Trimming left V 7 bases short and J 2 bases short, with 12 bases between. There are 13 residues in the CDR3. The CDR3: CASTPDTTYEQYF. The DNA for the CDR3 is TGTGCCAGCACCCCAGATACCACCTACGAGCAGTACTTC.

The chain uses TRBV4-1 and TRBJ2-1; D call uncertain. CDR1 MGHRA and CDR2 YSYEKL come from the germline V gene. The CDR3 length is 12 residues. Trimming pared 2 bases from V and 9 bases from J, leaving 8 bases between. In nucleotides, the CDR3 is TGCGCCAGCAGCCAACCTCCAGGTGAGCAGTTCTTC. Amino acid sequence: CASSQPPGEQFF.

This sequence joins TRBV5-6 and TRBJ1-3, with 10 bases identical to TRBD1. V shed 2 bases and J 0 bases; nucleotides not matched to a gene: 2. CDR1 and CDR2 (germline): SGHDT, YYEEEE. This CDR3 comprises 16 residues. For the CDR3, the DNA is TGTGCCAGCAGCTTCGACAGGGGGCTCTCTGGAAACACCATATATTTT. It is translated as CASSFDRGLSGNTIYF.

V is TRBV3-1 (or the pseudogene TRBV3-2) and J is TRBJ2-1; D remains unclear. Germline CDR1 reads LGHDT; CDR2 reads YNNKEL (reference sequence). This CDR3 is built from 11 residues. Trimming cost V 8 bases and J 3 bases, with 5 bases left between them. The CDR3 sequence is CASVYYNEQFF. CDR3 DNA: TGTGCCAGCGTTTACTACAATGAGCAGTTCTTC.

This clone was seen only a few times. J is TRBJ1-1 and V is TRBV6-4; D gene ambiguous. Germline V gives CDR1 MRHNA, CDR2 SNTAGT. The V end was cut by 5 bases, the J end by 1 base, with 8 bases between. This CDR3 contains 13 residues. The DNA of the CDR3 is TGTGCCAGCAGTAGGCGGGGGAACACTGAAGCTTTCTTT. It specifies CASSRRGNTEAFF.

V and J are TRBV7-2 and TRBJ1-6, with a weak D call TRBD1 (6 bases). CDR3 length: 16 amino acids. The V and J ends lost 4 bases and 4 bases respectively, with 14 bases between them. CDR1 and CDR2 from the germline V gene are SGHTA and FQGNSA. CDR3: CASSSTGTVYNSPLHF. The DNA of the CDR3 is TGTGCCAGCAGCTCAACAGGGACGGTTTATAATTCACCCCTCCACTTT.

V is TRBV5-6 and J is TRBJ2-1, with a possible D match to TRBD2 (5 bases). The germline gives CDR1 SGHDT, CDR2 YYEEEE. Trimming shortened V by 0 bases and J by 0 bases, and 13 bases separated the two germline ends. CDR3 length: 17 residues. The CDR3 loop reads CASSLGGYGPSYNEQFF. The CDR3 nucleotides read TGTGCCAGCAGCTTGGGCGGGTACGGCCCCTCCTACAATGAGCAGTTCTTC. The full variable domain, with the rest looked up from reference TRBV5-6 and TRBJ2-1, is DAGVTQSPTHLIKTRGQQVTLRCSPKSGHDTVSWYQQALGQGPQFIFQYYEEEERQRGNFPDRFSGHQFPNYSSELNVNALLLGDSALYLCASSLGGYGPSYNEQFFGPGTRLTVL.

This chain joins TRBV9 and TRBJ2-1; TRBD2 might be the D (6 bases). The V gene lost 1 base and the J gene lost 5 bases, with 13 bases spanning the gap. The CDR3 is 15 amino acids. Per germline, CDR1 SGDLS and CDR2 YYNGEE. The CDR3 region is CASSVFTGDNNEQFF. DNA for the CDR3: TGTGCCAGCAGCGTATTTACGGGAGATAACAATGAGCAGTTCTTC.

This clone was observed a single time. The chain combines TRBV6-6 with TRBJ2-1, with 9 nucleotides matching TRBD2. The CDR3 extends over 16 amino acids. Unmatched junction bases numbered 16, after V lost 8 bases and J lost 8 bases. Per the germline V gene, CDR1 is MNHNY and CDR2 is SVGAGI (reference sequence). CDR3 DNA: TGTGCCAGCGGCAGGGGGAGTTTAGCGGGGGCCTATGAGCAGTTCTTC. This encodes CASGRGSLAGAYEQFF.

V is TRBV25-1 and J is TRBJ1-2; D is possibly TRBD1 (5 bases). The ends were cut back, 3 bases at V and 2 bases at J, with 10 bases in the middle. The CDR3 runs 14 residues. Germline V gene lookup returns CDR1 MGHDK and CDR2 SYGVNS. The CDR3 sequence is CASSEGGPNYGYTF. The CDR3 DNA sequence: TGTGCCAGCAGTGAGGGGGGTCCCAACTATGGCTACACCTTC.

The chain uses TRBV19 and TRBJ1-2; D call uncertain. CDR1 and CDR2 from the germline V gene are LNHDA and SQIVND (reference sequence). This CDR3 has 14 residues. Deletions cut 5 bases from V and 0 bases from J, with 10 bases between. CDR3 loop: CASSPGSANYGYTF. The CDR3 nucleotides are TGTGCCAGTAGTCCTGGGAGTGCTAACTATGGCTACACCTTC.

There are many counts of this clone. This sequence joins TRBV10-1 and TRBJ2-1, with a weak D call TRBD2 (5 bases). The CDR3 totals 13 residues. Germline V gene data show CDR1 as WNHNN and CDR2 as SYGVQD (reference sequence). Trimming cost V 5 bases and J 4 bases, with 9 bases left between them. The chain's CDR3 is CASSFGDYNEQFF. The DNA of the CDR3 is TGCGCCAGCAGTTTCGGGGATTACAATGAGCAGTTCTTC.

This chain uses TRBV9 with TRBJ2-3, with 8 bases aligning to TRBD1. The CDR3 has 14 amino acids. The V gene's germline CDR1 is SGDLS and CDR2 YYNGEE. The V gene end was trimmed by 2 bases and the J gene end by 5 bases; junction bases not matched to a gene: 4. CDR3 sequence reads: CASSVDRGGDTQYF. The DNA for the CDR3 is TGTGCCAGCAGCGTCGACAGGGGCGGAGATACGCAGTATTTT.

This clone appeared a few times. This chain links TRBV6-5 with TRBJ1-1, with D possibly matching TRBD1 (5 bases). CDR3 size: 16 residues. Trimming took 1 base from V and 1 from J, leaving 13 bases between them. Germline CDR1 and CDR2: MNHEY and SVGAGI. In DNA, the CDR3 is TGTGCCAGCAGTTACTATGACAGCTACCCGAACACTGAAGCTTTCTTT. Protein product: CASSYYDSYPNTEAFF.